Below, 20 T cell receptor beta chains from the same sample are listed, as sequenced in a study of blood T cells in healthy people across ages. The second PCR ran roughly 6 to 11 cycles with a sample-barcoded 5' primer and J-beta primers. MiXCR, run by TCRdb on the 5' RACE reads, gives a single entry per CDR3 protein. The sample lists 540,000 or so distinct CDR3 sequences; 27% were seen once. Sequences were obtained from blood. The receptors originated from a woman between 70 and 85 years old in good health.

The chain recombines TRBV3-1 with TRBJ2-3; 8 bases match TRBD2. The germline CDR1 and CDR2 sequences are LGHDT and YNNKEL (reference sequence). V gave up 1 base and J gave up 4 bases; unmatched junction bases: 10. This CDR3 has 17 amino acids. CDR3: CASSQGATGGRSDTQYF. The CDR3 nucleotides are TGTGCCAGCAGCCAAGGAGCCACGGGGGGGCGTTCAGATACGCAGTATTTT.

V and J are TRBV7-8 and TRBJ2-5; 8 positions agree with TRBD2. The J call could be wrong; TRBJ2-7 is a better fit for the DNA end. The CDR3 loop spans 15 amino acids. The germline V gene encodes CDR1 SGHVS and CDR2 FQNEAQ. The CDR3 DNA sequence: TGTGCCAGCAGCTCTAAAGAGGGACTAGACTACGAGCAGTACTTC. Protein product: CASSSKEGLDYEQYF.

This clonotype was counted between two and nine times. This chain joins TRBV10-3 and TRBJ1-2, with 8 bases identical to TRBD1. This CDR3 comprises 14 residues. J lost 5 bases, V lost 3 bases, and 5 bases had no gene match. CDR1 and CDR2 from the germline V gene are ENHRY and SYGVKD. The CDR3 is CAISEGQGRYGYTF. The CDR3 nucleotides are TGTGCCATCAGTGAAGGACAGGGAAGGTATGGCTACACCTTC.

This clonotype was observed a handful of times. V is TRBV12-3 or TRBV12-4 and J is TRBJ2-2; the match to TRBD2 covers 9 bases. The junction had 10 bases not matched to a gene; V was cut back by 5 bases and J by 0 bases. This CDR3 region has 18 residues. Written as DNA, the CDR3 is TGTGCCAGCAGTAGACCAGCGGGGGGCCAATCGAACACCGGGGAGCTGTTTTTT. Its translation is CASSRPAGGQSNTGELFF.

This clonotype was counted between two and nine times. CDR3: CAISRGWYQPQHF. As DNA, the CDR3 is TGTGCCATTTCTAGGGGTTGGTACCAGCCCCAGCATTTT. The chain carries TRBV19 and TRBJ1-5, with a tentative D call TRBD1 (5 bases). The CDR3 has 13 residues. The germline gives CDR1 LNHDA, CDR2 SQIVND (reference sequence). Trimming took 10 bases from V and 7 from J, leaving 17 bases between them.

This clonotype was detected ten times or more. The chain joins TRBV4-2 to TRBJ2-1; 11 bases agree with TRBD2. CDR3 length equals 18 residues. The germline gives CDR1 LGHNA, CDR2 YNFKEQ. Germline trimming cut 1 base from V and 7 bases from J; bases unmatched to any gene: 12. For the CDR3, the DNA is TGTGCCAGCAGCCAAGCACCATTTAGCGGGGGGGCCGGAAATGAGCAGTTCTTC. Its protein is CASSQAPFSGGAGNEQFF.

This clonotype was found a few times. The genes are TRBV7-9 and TRBJ2-1; tentatively, D is TRBD2 (5 bases). The CDR3 sequence is 13 residues long. Trimming cost V 8 bases and J 7 bases, with 15 bases left between them. Germline CDR1 SEHNR, CDR2 FQNEAQ (reference sequence). This CDR3 reads CASLDYPRNEQFF. In DNA form, the CDR3 reads TGTGCCAGCCTTGACTATCCTCGGAATGAGCAGTTCTTC.

The gene calls are TRBV6-2 or TRBV6-3 and TRBJ1-5; D unclear. V gave up 7 bases and J gave up 9 bases, with 10 bases separating them. This CDR3 is built from 11 residues. Germline lookup yields CDR1 MNHEY and CDR2 SVGEGT. CDR3 nucleotide sequence: TGTGCCAGCAAAACGGTAGGGCCCCAGCATTTT. It yields the protein CASKTVGPQHF.

This clonotype was seen a handful of times. The rearrangement joins TRBV5-4 to TRBJ2-3, with D perhaps matching TRBD1 or TRBD2 (5 bases each). CDR3 length equals 15 residues. Germline V gives CDR1 SGHNT, CDR2 YYREEE (reference sequence). Trimming took off 5 bases at V and 7 bases at J, with 20 bases between the two ends. The CDR3 loop is CASRTGTSRGNTQYF. CDR3 DNA sequence: TGTGCCAGCAGAACCGGGACCTCACGTGGAAATACGCAGTATTTT. Full variable domain (rest looked up from reference TRBV5-4 and TRBJ2-3): ETGVTQSPTHLIKTRGQQVTLRCSSQSGHNTVSWYQQALGQGPQFIFQYYREEENGRGNFPPRFSGLQFPNYSSELNVNALELDDSALYLCASRTGTSRGNTQYFGPGTRLTVL.

The V call is TRBV20-1, the J call TRBJ1-3; 10 nucleotides match TRBD1. The CDR3 length is 17 residues. J was trimmed by 4 bases and V by 0 bases; bases with no gene match: 9. In germline, CDR1 is DFQATT, CDR2 SNEGSKA (reference sequence). CDR3 in DNA: TGCAGTGCTAGAGATAGAGTAGGGACAGGGGTCGGAAACACCATATATTTT. Amino acid sequence: CSARDRVGTGVGNTIYF.

The chain carries TRBV12-3 or TRBV12-4 and TRBJ1-4; D is undetermined. The CDR3 is 14 amino acids. V was clipped by 6 bases and J by 8 bases, with 16 bases between them. The CDR3 DNA reads as TGTGCCAGCAGGCCCCCAAACGCGGAGGAAAAACTGTTTTTT. Protein product: CASRPPNAEEKLFF.

This clonotype was counted once. The chain has TRBV29-1 and TRBJ1-1; 8 bases match TRBD1. CDR3 length: 10 amino acids. Germline trimming cut 6 bases from V and 13 bases from J; bases unmatched to any gene: 7. Germline V gene lookup returns CDR1 SQVTM and CDR2 ANQGSEA. The CDR3 DNA sequence: TGCAGCGTCAGGGACAGGCGGTGTTTCTTT. Its translation: CSVRDRRCFF.

This clonotype was seen a handful of times. The rearrangement joins TRBV6-1 to TRBJ1-1; D call uncertain. There are 15 residues in the CDR3. Trimming cost V 6 bases and J 4 bases, with 18 bases left between them. CDR1 is MNHNS and CDR2 is SASEGT in the germline V gene. DNA for the CDR3: TGTGCCAGCAGAACGACCAACCTCGAAACCACTGAAGCTTTCTTT. Residues: CASRTTNLETTEAFF.

The rearrangement joins TRBV9 to TRBJ2-7; a possible D gene is TRBD2 (6 bases). The CDR3 extends over 15 amino acids. CDR1 is SGDLS and CDR2 is YYNGEE in the germline V gene. V was shortened by 0 bases and J by 3 bases, with 13 bases between the two germline ends. CDR3 nucleotide sequence: TGTGCCAGCAGCGTAGCTAGCGACGGGAACTACGAGCAGTACTTC. Protein product: CASSVASDGNYEQYF.

The genes are TRBV4-2 and TRBJ1-1, with 9 nucleotides matching TRBD1. The germline V gene encodes CDR1 LGHNA and CDR2 YNFKEQ. The CDR3 covers 15 residues. V gave up 0 bases and J gave up 4 bases; unmatched junction bases: 3. The CDR3 DNA is TGTGCCAGCAGCCAAGAGGGGACAGGGCCCACTGAAGCTTTCTTT. Translated, it gives CASSQEGTGPTEAFF.

The J gene is TRBJ1-2, the V gene TRBV5-5; 7 bases match TRBD1. The CDR3 contains 13 residues. Trimming removed 3 bases from V and 7 bases from J; junction bases left unmatched: 6. The V gene's germline CDR1 is SGHKS and CDR2 YYEKEE (reference sequence). CDR3 coding DNA: TGTGCCAGCAGCTCCACAGGGGATGGTGGCTACACCTTC. Translation: CASSSTGDGGYTF.

The V call is TRBV5-1, the J call TRBJ1-2; 9 nucleotides align to TRBD1. The CDR3 covers 15 residues. The V segment lost 4 bases and the J segment 4 bases; nucleotides outside the gene matches: 8. CDR1 SGHRS and CDR2 YFSETQ come from the germline V gene. Here the CDR3 reads CASSSGTGNRYGYTF. CDR3 DNA sequence: TGCGCCAGCAGCAGCGGGACAGGGAATCGCTATGGCTACACCTTC.

This clonotype is categorized as medium-sized (0.01 to 0.1%). The chain is built from TRBV27 and TRBJ1-1; 7 nucleotides agree with TRBD1. This CDR3 contains 13 residues. Looked up from germline, CDR1 is MNHEY and CDR2 is SMNVEV (reference sequence). The ends lost 2 bases at V and 7 bases at J; junction bases unmatched: 4. CDR3 sequence reads: CASSLGTANEAFF. CDR3 sequence (DNA): TGTGCCAGCAGTTTAGGGACAGCGAATGAAGCTTTCTTT.

This clonotype was seen more than once but under ten times. The chain links TRBV5-1 to TRBJ2-3; 9 nucleotides agree with TRBD1. Germline lookup yields CDR1 SGHRS and CDR2 YFSETQ. The CDR3 is 17 residues long. J lost 1 base, V lost 4 bases, and 10 bases had no gene match. The CDR3 protein is CASSTGTGIGRTDTQYF. In DNA form, the CDR3 reads TGCGCCAGCAGCACCGGGACAGGGATCGGGCGCACAGATACGCAGTATTTT.

The chain employs TRBV14 and TRBJ1-5; the D is unclear. The V end was cut by 1 base, the J end by 6 bases, with 19 bases between. Germline CDR1 SGHDN, CDR2 FVKESK. The CDR3 spans 17 residues. CDR3 sequence: CASSQVLRPGGGQPQHF. CDR3 DNA sequence: TGTGCCAGCAGCCAAGTATTGAGGCCAGGAGGAGGTCAGCCCCAGCATTTT.